This TCR beta chain appears in the sequencing data of a study of shared clonotypes between healthy human individuals. A note on this clone: What it recognizes is unknown.

The J segment lost 8 bases and the V segment lost 1 base, leaving 10 bases of the junction unmatched. CDR3 size: 16 residues. Germline values: CDR1 SGDLS, CDR2 YYNGEE. CD45RA-negative memory and CD45RA+ naive subsets were split from the CD4+ cells. Using immunoSEQ multiplex PCR, the repertoire was profiled, and TCRdb retains in-frame clones only, with some absent. The table lists approximately 2.1 million clones, approximately 95% of them singletons, with 0.35% to 0.45% in the top ten. Study-level results: Sampling included only blood; tissue repertoires likely differ. The represented genetic and exposure-history diversity was limited by the small number of donors.

Sequenced sample: naive CD4+ T cells from PBMCs. Subset of the sample: CD45RA+ positively selected. The chain couples TRBV9 to TRBJ2-1; 9 bases are a match to TRBD2. This TCR was sampled from a man aged 18 to 29 in good health. Some clones in this sample may be carry-over from other donors' samples. CDR3 protein: CASSVWGAGGIDEQFF. DNA of the CDR3: TGTGCCAGCAGCGTATGGGGAGCGGGAGGTATCGATGAGCAGTTCTTC.